These 14 T cell receptor beta chains came from one sample sequenced in a study of CD8+ T cells in alopecia areata (dated by TCRdb to between 2018 and 2020). Sample time point, as interpreted from the label and publication: baseline before oral tofacitinib. Library preparation used the immunoSEQ multiplex PCR assay. RNA was extracted from all samples and reverse transcribed into cDNA, which served as template for TCR sequencing. What TCRdb holds here is the immuneACCESS table cut down to in-frame rearrangements. Part of the clones is not present; checked against another copy, under half of the missing clones reflect an unresolved V gene, and the others are unexplained. This sample lists about 180,000 clones; around 63% were detected once. More than 1.5% of the sample goes to the ten largest clones. The source material was CD4+ T cells sorted from blood, sampled at week 0. The origin of the receptors is a human donor with alopecia areata.

This chain uses TRBV7-8 with TRBJ1-4; D not resolved. Trimming stripped 2 bases from V and 1 base from J, with 17 bases between. In germline, CDR1 is SGHVS, CDR2 FQNEAQ. The CDR3 extends over 18 amino acids. This CDR3 is CASSLRQRSPVTNEKLFF. The CDR3 bases are TGTGCCAGCAGCTTACGTCAGCGGAGTCCGGTAACTAATGAAAAACTGTTTTTT.

The rearrangement links TRBV30 to TRBJ2-5; no definite D call. CDR1 is GTSNPN and CDR2 is SVGIG in the germline V gene (reference sequence). This CDR3 spans 12 amino acids. V lost 4 bases to trimming and J lost 5 bases, with 11 bases between them. The CDR3 DNA reads TGTGCCTGGACCCAAAACGCGGAGACCCAGTACTTC. Its protein is CAWTQNAETQYF. The variable domain in full, with the rest retrieved from reference TRBV30 and TRBJ2-5, is SQTIHQWPATLVQPVGSPLSLECTVEGTSNPNLYWYRQAAGRGLQLLFYSVGIGQISSEVPQNLSASRPQDRQFILSSKKLLLSDSGFYLCAWTQNAETQYFGPGTRLLVL.

This clone occurred a few times. V and J are TRBV15 and TRBJ1-2; 7 bases map to TRBD1. J lost 2 bases, V lost 0 bases, and 3 bases had no gene match. The CDR3 is 15 residues long. The germline CDR1 and CDR2 sequences are LNHNV and YYDKDF (reference sequence). The CDR3 here is CATSREQGWNYGYTF. The CDR3 nucleotides read TGTGCCACCAGCAGAGAACAGGGGTGGAACTATGGCTACACCTTC.

This chain connects TRBV4-3 to TRBJ2-1; TRBD2 matches 10 bases. CDR3 length: 17 amino acids. CDR1 is LGHNA, CDR2 YSLEER, per germline. V shed 0 bases, J shed 1 base, and the junction held 3 bases outside the gene matches. This CDR3 reads CASSQDLAGVSYNEQFF. The CDR3 DNA reads TGCGCCAGCAGCCAAGATCTAGCGGGGGTGTCCTACAATGAGCAGTTCTTC.

The gene calls are TRBV9 and TRBJ2-5, with TRBD1 matching 9 bases. The CDR3 contains 16 residues. V was clipped by 4 bases and J by 1 base; unmatched bases: 8. Germline values: CDR1 SGDLS, CDR2 YYNGEE. Here the CDR3 reads CASSSGTGLSQETQYF. In DNA form, the CDR3 reads TGTGCCAGCAGCTCAGGGACAGGGCTCTCCCAAGAGACCCAGTACTTC.

The rearrangement joins TRBV29-1 to TRBJ2-7, with 8 bases that match TRBD1. Germline CDR1 reads SQVTM; CDR2 reads ANQGSEA. V gave up 1 base and J gave up 0 bases; unmatched junction bases: 5. This CDR3 contains 15 residues. Written as DNA, the CDR3 is TGCAGCGTTGAAGCCGGTGACAGGGGCTCCTACGAGCAGTACTTC. This codes for CSVEAGDRGSYEQYF.

As regards this clone: Distinct nucleotide sequences in the sample also encode this CDR3. The chain couples TRBV5-1 to TRBJ2-3; the D gene is possibly TRBD1 (5 bases). Germline values: CDR1 SGHRS, CDR2 YFSETQ. The CDR3 has 13 amino acids. Between the trimmed V and J ends, which lost 0 bases and 3 bases, there was a span of 5 bases. This CDR3 reads CASSLAGTDTQYF. DNA for the CDR3: TGCGCCAGCAGCTTGGCAGGGACAGATACGCAGTATTTT.

The chain joins TRBV4-1 to TRBJ2-5; possible D gene TRBD1, 5 bases. The CDR3 consists of 16 residues. Germline V gene sequence: CDR1 MGHRA, CDR2 YSYEKL. V was pared by 4 bases and J by 2 bases, with 17 bases between. This chain's CDR3 is CASSLEQEPDQETQYF. The CDR3 DNA reads as TGCGCCAGCAGCCTAGAACAGGAGCCTGATCAAGAGACCCAGTACTTC.

For this clone: The junction and the germline gene differ at one end; a read error may be behind it. CDR3: CASSLKLNGKLFF. CDR3 coding DNA: TGTGCCAGTAGCCTCAAGTTGAATGGAAAACTGTTTTTT. V is TRBV19 and J is TRBJ1-4, with D unclear. There are 13 residues in the CDR3. Germline CDR1 is LNHDA and CDR2 is SQIVND (reference sequence).

The J gene is TRBJ1-1, the V gene TRBV11-2; D remains ambiguous. V lost 0 bases, J lost 4 bases, and 6 bases lay in between. Looked up from germline, CDR1 is SGHAT and CDR2 is FQNNGV. The CDR3 has 13 residues. CDR3 sequence reads: CASSLDLITEAFF. The CDR3 DNA is TGTGCCAGCAGCTTAGATCTAATCACTGAAGCTTTCTTT.

V and J are TRBV19 and TRBJ1-5, with 7 bases identical to TRBD1. The germline gives CDR1 LNHDA, CDR2 SQIVND (reference sequence). The trim removed 2 bases at V and 3 bases at J, leaving 7 bases unmatched. This CDR3 comprises 16 residues. CDR3 bases: TGTGCCAGTAGTATAAGGGGAACAGGGGCCAATCAGCCCCAGCATTTT. It translates to CASSIRGTGANQPQHF. Supplemented by reference TRBV19 and TRBJ1-5, the full variable domain reads DGGITQSPKYLFRKEGQNVTLSCEQNLNHDAMYWYRQDPGQGLRLIYYSQIVNDFQKGDIAEGYSVSREKKESFPLTVTSAQKNPTAFYLCASSIRGTGANQPQHFGDGTRLSIL.

The V call is TRBV23-1, the J call TRBJ2-2, with no clear D. TRBV23-1 is annotated as an ORF whose role is uncertain. The V and J ends lost 3 bases and 3 bases respectively, with 14 bases between them. This CDR3 is 16 amino acids long. The CDR3 spells CASSHSFRSYTGELFF. The CDR3 DNA sequence: TGCGCCAGCAGTCATTCATTCCGGTCTTACACCGGGGAGCTGTTTTTT.

The genes are TRBV23-1 and TRBJ2-2; D unresolved. TRBV23-1 is labeled an ORF, and its function is uncertain. V dropped 7 bases and J dropped 6 bases, with 3 bases sitting between them. The CDR3 sequence is 10 residues long. CDR3 protein: CASNAGELFF. The DNA of the CDR3 is TGCGCCAGCAACGCCGGGGAGCTGTTTTTT.

The rearrangement uses TRBV25-1 and TRBJ1-1; 7 bases agree with TRBD1. The CDR3 has 14 residues. The V gene end was trimmed by 7 bases and the J gene end by 5 bases; junction bases not matched to a gene: 10. The germline CDR1 and CDR2 sequences are MGHDK and SYGVNS. The CDR3 reads CASTVTGVGTEAFF. DNA for the CDR3: TGTGCCAGCACTGTAACAGGGGTTGGGACTGAAGCTTTCTTT.